The rows below give T cell receptor beta chains drawn from one sample of a study of blood T cell repertoires in COVID-19. Sequencing used immunoSEQ multiplex PCR; TCRdb keeps in-frame clones, though not all of them. The profile covers hundreds of thousands of clones, with 75% to 85% appearing a single time and about 7.2% taken by the ten largest. Sample: PBMCs or T cells enriched from blood (not recorded which). The receptors here all came from a woman in her forties with acute COVID-19. Each CDR3 is given with its conserved first and last residue. The order of the fields is clone size, D gene, V gene, J gene, CDR3 protein, CDR3 DNA. The D gene is left open where the match is weak. Size values are once, few and many counts, or a class for expanded clones, and some rows have none.

NA	TRBD2	TRBV10-3	TRBJ2-3	CAISETASGRQADTQYF	TGTGCCATCAGTGAGACGGCTAGCGGGAGGCAAGCAGATACGCAGTATTTT
NA	NA	TRBV2	TRBJ2-7	CASTAGPGEQYF	TGTGCCAGCACGGCAGGGCCTGGCGAGCAGTACTTC
NA	TRBD2	TRBV14	TRBJ2-3	CASSLAGDTQYF	TGTGCCAGCAGCCTAGCGGGCGATACGCAGTATTTT
NA	NA	TRBV11-3	TRBJ1-6	CASSPGGEDSPLHF	TGTGCCAGCAGCCCCGGGGGTGAGGATTCACCCCTCCACTTT
NA	NA	TRBV5-1	TRBJ1-5	CASSLGEVSNQPQHF	TGCGCCAGCAGCTTGGGCGAAGTTAGCAATCAGCCCCAGCATTTT
NA	NA	TRBV6-4	TRBJ2-1	CASRGSSYNEQFF	TGTGCCAGCCGCGGTAGCTCCTACAATGAGCAGTTCTTC
NA	TRBD1	TRBV11-2	TRBJ1-2	CASSKDRANYGYTF	TGTGCCAGCAGCAAGGACAGGGCTAACTATGGCTACACCTTC
few	TRBD1	TRBV2	TRBJ2-7	CASSGDRLTRYEQYF	TGTGCCAGCAGCGGGGACAGACTAACACGCTACGAGCAGTACTTC
NA	TRBD2	TRBV6-1	TRBJ2-2	CASSARRGRDTGELFF	TGTGCCAGCAGTGCCCGTCGGGGGAGGGACACCGGGGAGCTGTTTTTT
NA	TRBD1	TRBV7-9	TRBJ2-4	CASSQGTGAKNIQYF	TGTGCCAGCAGCCAAGGGACAGGAGCCAAAAACATTCAGTACTTC
NA	TRBD1	TRBV2	TRBJ1-5	CASSRDRVTQPQHF	TGTGCCAGCAGCCGGGACAGGGTCACTCAGCCCCAGCATTTT
NA	NA	TRBV30	TRBJ1-6	CAWRRQGISPLHF	TGTGCCTGGAGACGGCAGGGCATTTCACCCCTCCACTTT
few	NA	TRBV29-1	TRBJ1-2	CSVEGDGYTF	TGCAGCGTTGAAGGAGATGGCTACACCTTC
once	NA	TRBV6-6	TRBJ2-6	CASSSKRASGANVLTF	TGTGCCAGCAGTTCGAAGAGGGCCTCTGGGGCCAACGTCCTGACTTTC
NA	NA	TRBV11-2	TRBJ2-7	CASSPMDSAYEQYF	TGTGCCAGCAGCCCAATGGACAGTGCCTACGAGCAGTACTTC
NA	TRBD1	TRBV6-5	TRBJ1-2	CASSYSLGRGPLF	TGTGCCAGCAGTTACTCGCTAGGCAGGGGGCCACTCTTC
NA	TRBD1	TRBV6-2/TRBV6-3	TRBJ2-7	CASSEWDRGLGEQYF	TGTGCCAGCAGCGAATGGGACAGGGGGTTAGGCGAGCAGTACTTC
NA	NA	TRBV27	TRBJ1-5	CASSLLGGGQPQHF	TGTGCCAGCAGTTTACTGGGGGGAGGGCAGCCCCAGCATTTT
NA	NA	TRBV6-5	TRBJ1-2	CASRLSYGYTF	TGTGCCAGCAGGCTCAGCTATGGCTACACCTTC
NA	NA	TRBV12-3/TRBV12-4	TRBJ2-1	CASSSQLRNEQFF	TGTGCCAGCAGTTCCCAGCTGAGGAATGAGCAGTTCTTC
few	TRBD1	TRBV19	TRBJ1-5	CASSSQGHQPQHF	TGTGCCAGTAGTTCACAGGGGCATCAGCCCCAGCATTTT
NA	TRBD1	TRBV6-5	TRBJ1-1	CASSYPGGTEAFF	TGTGCCAGCAGTTACCCAGGGGGGACTGAAGCTTTCTTT
few	TRBD1	TRBV6-2/TRBV6-3	TRBJ2-7	CASSDPGQILYEQYF	TGTGCCAGCAGTGATCCGGGACAGATACTTTACGAGCAGTACTTC